The 4 T cell receptor beta chains presented below share a single source sample, sequenced in a study of blood T cell repertoires in COVID-19. TCRdb's table, derived via immunoSEQ multiplex PCR, lists solely in-frame clones and lacks some. The table records under 300,000 clones, 91% of them present only once. What was sequenced was PBMCs or T cells enriched from blood (not recorded which). The receptors were sampled from a human donor in a cohort exposed to, infected with or recovered from COVID-19 (not recorded which). The donor label of this sample is uncertain.

V is TRBV5-1 and J is TRBJ2-7; D may be TRBD1 (5 bases). This CDR3 spans 12 amino acids. V lost 0 bases and J 5 bases, leaving 6 bases between the germline ends. CDR1 and CDR2 from the germline V gene are SGHRS and YFSETQ. This chain's CDR3 is CASSLAGNEQYF. CDR3 nucleotides: TGCGCCAGCAGCTTGGCAGGGAACGAGCAGTACTTC.

V is TRBV4-3 and J is TRBJ2-1, with unresolved D. V lost 0 bases and J 0 bases, leaving 6 bases between the germline ends. The CDR3 has 15 residues. The V gene's germline CDR1 is LGHNA and CDR2 YSLEER. CDR3 region: CASSQDLYSYNEQFF. CDR3 in DNA: TGCGCCAGCAGCCAAGACCTTTACTCCTACAATGAGCAGTTCTTC.

CDR3 bases: TGTGCCAGCTCCGTGACAGCCTCCTACGAGCAGTACTTC. Translation: CASSVTASYEQYF. V and J are TRBV27 and TRBJ2-7, with D tentatively TRBD1 (5 bases). CDR1 and CDR2 (germline): MNHEY, SMNVEV (reference sequence). V was shortened by 8 bases and J by 0 bases, with 11 bases between the two germline ends. The CDR3 is 13 residues long.

This rearrangement joins TRBV5-4 to TRBJ2-7; the match to TRBD1 covers 9 bases. CDR3 length: 15 amino acids. Germline values: CDR1 SGHNT, CDR2 YYREEE (reference sequence). J gave up 5 bases and V 4 bases, and 10 bases lay outside the gene matches. DNA for the CDR3: TGTGCCAGCAGCCCCCAGGACAGGGGTAGCCACGAGCAGTACTTC. This gives the protein CASSPQDRGSHEQYF.